This is a list of T cell receptor beta chains from one sample in a study of T cell changes during pregnancy in multiple sclerosis. Generated by immunoSEQ multiplex PCR, the TCRdb table keeps only in-frame clones and is missing some. Counted here are some 27,000 clones, roughly nine tenths occurring once; the ten biggest clones make up 7% to 9%. Here the sequenced sample was CD8+ T cells from peripheral blood mononuclear cells, taken before pregnancy. The source of these receptors is a female donor with multiple sclerosis, enrolled in a pregnancy study. CDR3s include the opening cysteine and the closing phenylalanine or tryptophan. The order of the fields is J gene, clone size, D gene, V gene, CDR3 length, CDR3 protein, CDR3 DNA. The D gene is left open where the match is weak. Not every row has a clone size; where given, it reads once, few, many or a size class.

TRBJ2-3	.	.	TRBV7-2	15	CASSLGWGLTDTQYF	TGTGCCAGCAGCTTAGGATGGGGGCTCACAGATACGCAGTATTTT
TRBJ2-1	.	.	TRBV4-2	16	CASSQEPQGSYNEQFF	TGTGCCAGCAGCCAAGAACCCCAGGGGAGTTACAATGAGCAGTTCTTC
TRBJ2-7	once	TRBD2	TRBV13	13	CASSGAGVYEQYF	TGTGCCAGTTCTGGGGCGGGAGTCTACGAGCAGTACTTC
TRBJ1-2	.	.	TRBV7-9	12	CASSDRPAGYTF	TGTGCCAGCAGCGACAGACCCGCTGGCTACACCTTC
TRBJ2-7	.	.	TRBV7-9	15	CASRGVRGTTYEQYF	TGTGCCAGCAGGGGTGTGAGAGGGACAACCTACGAGCAGTACTTC
TRBJ1-5	once	.	TRBV14	18	CASSQGLISRGSNQPQHF	TGTGCCAGCAGCCAGGGCTTAATCTCCAGGGGTAGCAATCAGCCCCAGCATTTT
TRBJ2-3	.	TRBD2	TRBV12-5	17	CASGPDISGGDRDTQYF	TGTGCTAGTGGCCCTGATATTAGCGGGGGGGACAGAGATACGCAGTATTTT
TRBJ1-1	.	.	TRBV27	16	CASSLIPGQLNTEAFF	TGTGCCAGCAGTTTAATCCCCGGACAGCTGAACACTGAAGCTTTCTTT
TRBJ2-5	.	TRBD2	TRBV28	16	CAGSRTSGRLQETQYF	TGTGCCGGCAGCCGGACTAGCGGCCGCCTGCAAGAGACCCAGTACTTC
TRBJ2-7	.	TRBD1	TRBV27	16	CASSFSGGTVIYEQYF	TGTGCCAGCAGTTTCTCCGGTGGGACAGTAATTTACGAGCAGTACTTC
TRBJ2-7	.	.	TRBV28	13	CASSRGMAREQYF	TGTGCCAGCAGCAGAGGAATGGCTAGGGAGCAGTACTTC
TRBJ2-3	few	TRBD2	TRBV6-4	15	CASSEGGGSSDTQYF	TGTGCCAGCAGTGAGGGCGGGGGGTCCTCAGATACGCAGTATTTT
TRBJ2-5	.	TRBD1	TRBV7-9	15	CASSDRDRGGETQYF	TGTGCCAGCAGCGACCGGGACAGGGGTGGGGAGACCCAGTACTTC
TRBJ1-1	.	TRBD1	TRBV13	15	CASSPWTGMRTEAFF	TGTGCCAGCAGCCCGTGGACAGGGATGAGGACTGAAGCTTTCTTT
TRBJ1-5	.	.	TRBV6-6	14	CASRTTGYNQPQHF	TGTGCCAGCAGGACGACAGGCTACAACCAGCCCCAGCATTTT
TRBJ2-1	once	TRBD2	TRBV9	15	CASSVAGTSGNEQFF	TGTGCCAGCAGCGTAGCTGGGACTAGTGGCAATGAGCAGTTCTTC
TRBJ2-1	.	.	TRBV7-9	15	CASSLGLGAGDEQFF	TGTGCCAGCAGCTTAGGGCTAGGAGCTGGCGATGAGCAGTTCTTC
TRBJ1-1	once	TRBD1	TRBV19	14	CASQPIDRGAEAFF	TGTGCCAGTCAACCGATTGACAGGGGGGCTGAAGCTTTCTTT
TRBJ1-2	once	TRBD1	TRBV7-9	14	CASRRDRGGFGYTF	TGTGCCAGCAGGAGAGACAGGGGGGGATTTGGCTACACCTTC
TRBJ2-7	.	TRBD1	TRBV7-9	17	CASSLPALTGENYEQYF	TGTGCCAGCAGCTTACCCGCCCTCACAGGGGAAAACTACGAGCAGTACTTC
TRBJ2-1	.	.	TRBV11-3	16	CASSLRGKSSYNEQFF	TGTGCCAGCAGCTTGAGGGGGAAGAGCTCCTACAATGAGCAGTTCTTC
TRBJ2-3	once	.	TRBV2	13	CASSDTARNTQYF	TGTGCCAGCAGTGACACAGCAAGGAATACGCAGTATTTT
TRBJ1-1	.	TRBD1	TRBV27	14	CASSLQGGDTEAFF	TGTGCCAGCAGCCTACAGGGGGGCGACACTGAAGCTTTCTTT
TRBJ1-5	.	.	TRBV6-5	15	CASRAGTYSNQPQHF	TGTGCCAGCAGGGCCGGGACATACAGCAATCAGCCCCAGCATTTT
TRBJ1-2	.	.	TRBV5-1	13	CASSLDLPDGYTF	TGCGCCAGCAGCTTGGATCTCCCCGATGGCTACACCTTC
TRBJ2-7	.	.	TRBV5-4	14	CASSQEVPSYEQYF	TGTGCCAGCAGCCAAGAGGTGCCCTCCTACGAGCAGTACTTC
TRBJ2-3	.	TRBD1	TRBV6-5	13	CASRPGQAEIKYF	TGTGCCAGCAGGCCGGGACAGGCGGAAATTAAGTATTTT
TRBJ2-7	.	TRBD1	TRBV15	17	CATSRVVGGRQAYEQYF	TGTGCCACCAGCAGAGTAGTAGGGGGCAGGCAGGCCTACGAGCAGTACTTC
TRBJ2-7	.	.	TRBV11-2	15	CASSLAAVLLYEQYF	TGTGCCAGCAGCTTAGCGGCGGTCCTCCTCTACGAGCAGTACTTC
TRBJ2-7	.	.	TRBV4-1	15	CASSQAWGLTYEQYF	TGCGCCAGCAGCCAAGCGTGGGGACTCACCTACGAGCAGTACTTC
TRBJ2-7	.	.	TRBV7-9	16	CASSLGWVGGTVEQYF	TGTGCCAGCAGCCTAGGGTGGGTCGGCGGGACGGTGGAGCAGTACTTC
TRBJ2-3	.	.	TRBV2	16	CASSEWLGGSTDTQYF	TGTGCCAGCAGTGAATGGTTAGGCGGTAGCACAGATACGCAGTATTTT
TRBJ1-2	once	.	TRBV12-5	14	CASGPGGVNYGYTF	TGTGCTAGTGGCCCGGGAGGGGTAAACTATGGCTACACCTTC
TRBJ1-2	.	.	TRBV5-4	16	CASSFPGGPYNYGYTF	TGTGCCAGCAGCTTCCCCGGGGGACCTTACAACTATGGCTACACCTTC
TRBJ2-3	.	TRBD2	TRBV6-4	14	CASSAGGATDTQYF	TGTGCCAGCAGTGCCGGGGGGGCCACAGATACGCAGTATTTT
TRBJ2-7	.	.	TRBV9	13	CASSSGQGYEQYF	TGTGCCAGCAGCTCCGGCCAGGGGTACGAGCAGTACTTC
TRBJ2-7	.	.	TRBV10-1	13	CASSEGVPYEQYF	TGCGCCAGCAGTGAAGGGGTCCCCTACGAGCAGTACTTC
TRBJ2-1	.	TRBD2	TRBV27	15	CASSWQNGGNFEQFF	TGTGCCAGCAGTTGGCAGAACGGGGGGAATTTTGAGCAGTTCTTC
TRBJ2-1	.	TRBD1	TRBV7-9	15	CASSPWTGGSDEQFF	TGTGCCAGCAGCCCATGGACAGGGGGGTCGGACGAGCAGTTCTTC
TRBJ2-7	.	.	TRBV5-1	15	CASSPQGTGSYEQYF	TGCGCCAGCAGCCCCCAGGGGACCGGCTCCTACGAGCAGTACTTC
TRBJ1-1	once	.	TRBV29-1	13	CSVRGAYRTEAFF	TGCAGCGTGAGAGGCGCCTATCGCACTGAAGCTTTCTTT
TRBJ2-2	.	.	TRBV2	14	CASIGTTNTGELFF	TGTGCCAGCATTGGCACAACGAACACCGGGGAGCTGTTTTTT
TRBJ2-7	.	TRBD1	TRBV6-5	14	CASRVTGETYEQYF	TGTGCCAGCAGAGTAACAGGGGAGACCTACGAGCAGTACTTC